This T cell receptor (beta chain) was retrieved from a study of blood T cell repertoires in COVID-19. Per the original methods: The authors estimated nucleated cell counts from reference gene primer amplification. Clones were read by immunoSEQ multiplex PCR, and TCRdb kept only the in-frame ones, dropping some. Clonal size and the V and J genes are those of that table, whereas D and trimming came from the DNA. Of approximately 200,000 clones detected, 85% to 95% appear once; the ten largest clones hold 0.7% to 0.8%. The Seattle patients, enrolled during active infection, were followed longitudinally. The germline CDR1 and CDR2 sequences are LNHDA and SQIVND (reference sequence). With 10 bases clipped from V and 5 bases from J, the junction kept 14 bases outside the gene matches. The CDR3 spans 16 residues.

The clonotype comes from a man aged 30 to 39 with COVID-19, enrolled during active disease. The J gene is TRBJ1-1, the V gene TRBV19, with 12 bases identical to TRBD1. The specimen sequenced was peripheral blood. CDR3 protein: CATTPGTGGRSTEAFF. The DNA of the CDR3 is TGTGCCACCACACCCGGGACAGGGGGCAGGAGTACTGAAGCTTTCTTT.